These T cell receptor beta chains were read from a single sample in a study of cytomegalovirus exposure and HLA in healthy donors. The table came from immunoSEQ multiplex PCR; TCRdb's copy has only in-frame clones and leaves some out. The sample has under 250,000 clones, 75% to 90% seen once. Sequencing input: PBMCs. Source of these receptors: a woman between 40 and 50 years old in good health and CMV-seronegative. The CDR3 runs from the conserved cysteine through the conserved F or W. The D gene is left open where the match is weak. For some rows the clone size is stated as once, few or many, or as a class when expanded; others skip it.

v_gene	abundance	j_gene	d_gene	CDR3nt	CDR3aa
TRBV27	.	TRBJ2-1	TRBD2	TGTGCCAGCAGTTTCTGGCGGGAGGAGCAGTTCTTC	CASSFWREEQFF
TRBV5-8	.	TRBJ2-7	TRBD1	TGTGCCAGCAGCGGCGGGACAGGGAACTCCTACGAGCAGTACTTC	CASSGGTGNSYEQYF
TRBV4-1	once	TRBJ1-1	.	TGCGCCAGCAGCCATTCTGCGGGGGGCCGGGTGAACACTGAAGCTTTCTTT	CASSHSAGGRVNTEAFF
TRBV6-1	.	TRBJ2-7	TRBD2	TGTGCCAGTAGTCTAGCGGGAGTAGCCGTTCGCGAGCAGTACTTC	CASSLAGVAVREQYF
TRBV5-1	.	TRBJ2-3	.	TGCGCCAGCAGCTCCCTGATAGGCACAGATACGCAGTATTTT	CASSSLIGTDTQYF
TRBV28	.	TRBJ2-7	.	TGTGCCAGCAGTTTTTTTGCGGGGGCCAGCTACGAGCAGTACTTC	CASSFFAGASYEQYF
TRBV11-2	.	TRBJ2-5	.	TGTGCCAGCAGCCTTACTCTTGTGGAGACCCAGTACTTC	CASSLTLVETQYF
TRBV30	once	TRBJ1-5	TRBD1	TGTGCCTGGAGTGTGGGACAGCTTGGGCCCCAGCATTTT	CAWSVGQLGPQHF
TRBV6-4	.	TRBJ2-1	TRBD1	TGTGCCACCGGGGGACAGGGGCAGAGAGTTGAGCAGTTCTTC	CATGGQGQRVEQFF
TRBV5-6	.	TRBJ1-1	TRBD1	TGTGCCAGCAAAAAGACAGGGGAGTTGACTTTCTTT	CASKKTGELTFF
TRBV28	.	TRBJ2-2	TRBD2	TGTGCCAGCAGTTTATGGGGACTAGCGACCGGGGAGCTGTTTTTT	CASSLWGLATGELFF
TRBV28	once	TRBJ1-5	.	TGTGCCAGCAAGTACCCGGGGGGTAGCAATCAGCCCCAGCATTTT	CASKYPGGSNQPQHF
TRBV27	few	TRBJ2-7	.	TGTGCCAGCAGGGTGGGCTCAGGGCGATCCGAGCAGTACTTC	CASRVGSGRSEQYF
TRBV19	.	TRBJ1-5	TRBD1	TGTGCCAGTAGTGGACACAGGGGGAATCAGCCCCAGCATTTT	CASSGHRGNQPQHF
TRBV30	.	TRBJ1-1	.	TGTGCCTGGATTCGAATGACAGGAGAAGCTTTCTTT	CAWIRMTGEAFF
TRBV6-1	few	TRBJ1-1	.	TGTGCCAGCAGTATAGACACGACTGAAGCTTTCTTT	CASSIDTTEAFF
TRBV28	.	TRBJ2-4	TRBD2	TGTGCCAGCAGTGCTAGCGGGGGAGCCAAAAACATTCAGTACTTC	CASSASGGAKNIQYF
TRBV29-1	.	TRBJ1-2	.	TGCAGCGTTGGAGCATTAGATGGCTACACCTTC	CSVGALDGYTF
TRBV19	.	TRBJ2-5	.	TGTGCCAGTTCCCCCGGGCAGGGGTTCTTCGGGACCCAGTACTTC	CASSPGQGFFGTQYF
TRBV2	.	TRBJ1-6	.	TGTGCCAGCAGCAACAGGGCGAGCTCCTATAATTCACCCCTCCACTTT	CASSNRASSYNSPLHF
TRBV18	.	TRBJ2-1	TRBD2	TGTGCCAGCTCAGCCCTAGCGGGAGATTGGAATGAGCAGTTCTTC	CASSALAGDWNEQFF
TRBV13	once	TRBJ2-2	.	TGTGCCAGCAGCGACCTAGTTTCGGCCAACCCCTTTAACCCCTCGAACACCGGGGAGCTGTTTTTT	CASSDLVSANPFNPSNTGELFF
TRBV6-1	.	TRBJ2-3	TRBD2	TGTGCCAGCAGTGAAATGACTAGCGGGAGTGATACGCAGTATTTT	CASSEMTSGSDTQYF
TRBV4-2	few	TRBJ2-1	TRBD2	TGTGCCAGCAGCCTACAAACGCTAGCGGGAGACAATGAGCAGTTCTTC	CASSLQTLAGDNEQFF
TRBV5-1	.	TRBJ1-2	.	TGCGCCAGCAGGTATGGGGCGATTCGGGACTATGGCTACACCTTC	CASRYGAIRDYGYTF
TRBV7-2	.	TRBJ2-6	.	TGTGCCAGCAGCATCCTTGGGGCAGGCAGTAGTGGGGCCAACGTCCTGACTTTC	CASSILGAGSSGANVLTF
TRBV10-3	few	TRBJ2-5	TRBD1	TGTGCCATCGGTCAGGGGGAAGAGACCCAGTACTTC	CAIGQGEETQYF
TRBV5-1	.	TRBJ2-5	TRBD2	TGCGCCAGCAGCTTCCTCGGGGGACTAGCGGGAGCAGGGGAGACCCAGTACTTC	CASSFLGGLAGAGETQYF
TRBV4-1	.	TRBJ1-1	.	TGCGCCAGCAGCCAAGATCAAGCTAGGAACACTGAAGCTTTCTTT	CASSQDQARNTEAFF
TRBV27	once	TRBJ1-1	.	TGTGCCAGCAGGGGTACAGGGAACACTGAAGCTTTCTTT	CASRGTGNTEAFF
TRBV7-9	.	TRBJ1-1	.	TGTGCCAGCAGCCTCCAGACAGGGAACACTGAAGCTTTCTTT	CASSLQTGNTEAFF
TRBV30	.	TRBJ2-3	TRBD1	TGTGCCTGGACCATACAGGGGTTTAGCACAGATACGCAGTATTTT	CAWTIQGFSTDTQYF
TRBV7-3	.	TRBJ2-7	TRBD2	TGTGCCAGCAGCTTATGGCGGGAGGAAGGCGAGCAGTACTTC	CASSLWREEGEQYF
TRBV28	.	TRBJ2-7	TRBD1	TGTGCCAGCAGTTTACACAGGGGCTCCTACGAGCAGTACTTC	CASSLHRGSYEQYF
TRBV27	.	TRBJ1-4	.	TGTGCCAGCATGAGACGGGGGGCCCGTGAAAAACTGTTTTTT	CASMRRGAREKLFF
TRBV25-1	.	TRBJ1-2	TRBD1	TGTGCCACCTGGACAGGGTTCGGCTATGGCTACACCTTC	CATWTGFGYGYTF
TRBV19	.	TRBJ2-7	.	TGTGCCAGTAGTCTCTTATTCCTCGGGACACCTCAAACTTCTCCTAACGAGCAGTACTTC	CASSLLFLGTPQTSPNEQYF
TRBV5-1	.	TRBJ2-7	TRBD2	TGCGCCAGCAGCTTCACTAGCGGTACCTACGAGCAGTACTTC	CASSFTSGTYEQYF
TRBV27	.	TRBJ1-4	.	TGTGCCAGCAGTTTTCGGAGACTTCCCAATGAAAAACTGTTTTTT	CASSFRRLPNEKLFF
TRBV19	.	TRBJ2-3	TRBD2	TGTGCCAGTAGTGCCGGGGCGGGAGGGGGCACAGATACGCAGTATTTT	CASSAGAGGGTDTQYF
TRBV2	few	TRBJ2-1	.	TGTGCCAGCAGTGAACCCGTGTTAGCAGTGAGTTCCTACAATGAGCAGTTCTTC	CASSEPVLAVSSYNEQFF
TRBV27	.	TRBJ2-7	TRBD2	TGTGCCAGCGCGGCTGGGGCGGGAGCCTCCTACGAGCAGTACTTC	CASAAGAGASYEQYF
TRBV28	.	TRBJ2-3	TRBD2	TGTGCCAGCGGTGAGAGCGGGAGTGTTACAGATACGCAGTATTTT	CASGESGSVTDTQYF
TRBV27	.	TRBJ2-1	TRBD2	TGTGCCACCGACCACAGGCTAGCGGTCTACAATGAGCAGTTCTTC	CATDHRLAVYNEQFF
TRBV19	few	TRBJ1-5	.	TGTGCCAGTAGTACAGGGGAGCCCCAGCATTTT	CASSTGEPQHF
TRBV5-1	.	TRBJ2-1	.	TGCGCCAGCAGCTTGGCTGGGTGGAGTTCTTGGTTTAATGAGCAGTTCTTC	CASSLAGWSSWFNEQFF
TRBV5-1	few	TRBJ2-3	TRBD1	TGCGCCAGCAGCTTCGCCTCCGGGACAGGGATGAGCACAGATACGCAGTATTTT	CASSFASGTGMSTDTQYF
TRBV28	few	TRBJ1-2	TRBD1	TGTGCCAGCAGGTCGACAGGGTTGGTGGTTTGCTATGGCTACACCTTC	CASRSTGLVVCYGYTF
TRBV4-1	.	TRBJ1-5	.	TGCGCCAGCAGCCAAGAAAGGGGTATACTTCAGCCCCAGCATTTT	CASSQERGILQPQHF
TRBV7-8	.	TRBJ2-2	TRBD1	TGTGCCAGCGGGGGACAGGGTGGAGGGTCCGGGGAGCTGTTTTTT	CASGGQGGGSGELFF